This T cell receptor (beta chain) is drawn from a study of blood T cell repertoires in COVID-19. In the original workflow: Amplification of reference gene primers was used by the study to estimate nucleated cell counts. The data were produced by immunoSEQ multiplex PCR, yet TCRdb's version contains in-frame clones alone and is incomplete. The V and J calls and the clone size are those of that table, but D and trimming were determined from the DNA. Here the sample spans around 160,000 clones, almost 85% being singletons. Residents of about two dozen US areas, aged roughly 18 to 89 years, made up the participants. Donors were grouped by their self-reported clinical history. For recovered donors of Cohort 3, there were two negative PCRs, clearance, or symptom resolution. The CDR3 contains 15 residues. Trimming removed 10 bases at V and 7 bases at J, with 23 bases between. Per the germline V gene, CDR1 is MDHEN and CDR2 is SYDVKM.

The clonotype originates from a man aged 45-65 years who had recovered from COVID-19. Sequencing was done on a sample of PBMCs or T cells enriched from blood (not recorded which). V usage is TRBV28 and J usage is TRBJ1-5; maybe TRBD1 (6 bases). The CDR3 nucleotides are TGTGCCACCTCTCGGGGGGCAATTCGGGGGCAGCCCCAGCATTTT. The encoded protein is CATSRGAIRGQPQHF.